This T cell receptor (beta chain) was identified in a study of T cells in localized non-small cell lung cancer. Whole-study results and caveats: Median about 58 top-100 tumor clones were shared with paired adjacent lung. The study found T cell clonality highest in uninvolved adjacent lung, above tumor. The tumor had only one region sequenced, so heterogeneity remains possible.

Comment on this clone: Antigen unknown.

Assay used: immunoSEQ multiplex PCR; TCRdb lists only in-frame clones, some missing. The profile shows around 11,000 clones, just under 30% of them singletons. The sequence was obtained from a man aged 40 to 70 with stage I lung adenocarcinoma. The sequenced sample was lung tumor tissue, obtained before any cancer treatment.

Here the CDR3 reads CASSRPGPQRSYEQYF. The CDR3 DNA sequence: TGTGCCAGCTCACGACCGGGACCACAAAGGAGCTACGAGCAGTACTTC. The chain uses TRBV18 and TRBJ2-7, with D perhaps being TRBD1 or TRBD2 (5 bases each). V was shortened by 4 bases and J by 3 bases, with 19 bases between the two germline ends. Germline-derived CDR1 and CDR2 are KGHSH and LQKENI. CDR3 length: 16 residues.